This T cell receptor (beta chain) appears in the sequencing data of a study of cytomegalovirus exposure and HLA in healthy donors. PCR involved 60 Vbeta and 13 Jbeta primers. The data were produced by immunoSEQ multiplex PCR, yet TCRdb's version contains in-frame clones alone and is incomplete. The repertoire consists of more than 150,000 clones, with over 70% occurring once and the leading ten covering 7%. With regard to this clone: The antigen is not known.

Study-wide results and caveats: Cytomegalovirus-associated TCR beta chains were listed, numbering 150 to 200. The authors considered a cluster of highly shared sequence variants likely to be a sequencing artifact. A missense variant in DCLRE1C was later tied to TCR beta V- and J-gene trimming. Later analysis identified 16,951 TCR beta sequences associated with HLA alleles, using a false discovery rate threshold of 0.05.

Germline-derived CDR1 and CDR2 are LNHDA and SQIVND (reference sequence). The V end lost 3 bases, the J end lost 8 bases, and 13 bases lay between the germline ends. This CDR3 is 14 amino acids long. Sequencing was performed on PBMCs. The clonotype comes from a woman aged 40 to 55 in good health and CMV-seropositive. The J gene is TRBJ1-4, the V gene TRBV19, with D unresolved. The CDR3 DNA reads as TGTGCCAGTAGTATTGGCCAGGTCGGCGAAAAACTGTTTTTT. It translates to CASSIGQVGEKLFF. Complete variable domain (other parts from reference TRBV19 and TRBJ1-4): DGGITQSPKYLFRKEGQNVTLSCEQNLNHDAMYWYRQDPGQGLRLIYYSQIVNDFQKGDIAEGYSVSREKKESFPLTVTSAQKNPTAFYLCASSIGQVGEKLFFGSGTQLSVL.